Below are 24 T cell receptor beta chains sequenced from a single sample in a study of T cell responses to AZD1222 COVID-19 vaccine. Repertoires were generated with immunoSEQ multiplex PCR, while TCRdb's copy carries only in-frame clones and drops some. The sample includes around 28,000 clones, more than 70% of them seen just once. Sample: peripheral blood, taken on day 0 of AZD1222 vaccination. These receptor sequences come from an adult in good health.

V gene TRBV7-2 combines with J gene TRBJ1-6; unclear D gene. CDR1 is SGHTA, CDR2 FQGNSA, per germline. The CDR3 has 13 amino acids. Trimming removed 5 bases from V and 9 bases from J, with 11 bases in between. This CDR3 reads CASSPSLGSPLHF. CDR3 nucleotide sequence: TGTGCCAGCAGCCCAAGCCTTGGTTCACCCCTCCACTTT.

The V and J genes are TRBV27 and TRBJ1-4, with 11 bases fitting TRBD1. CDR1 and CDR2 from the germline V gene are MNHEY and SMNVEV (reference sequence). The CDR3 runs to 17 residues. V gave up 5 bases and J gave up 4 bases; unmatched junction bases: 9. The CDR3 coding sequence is TGTGCCAGCAGTCCCCCGGGACAGGGGGTAGATAATGAAAAACTGTTTTTT. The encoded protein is CASSPPGQGVDNEKLFF.

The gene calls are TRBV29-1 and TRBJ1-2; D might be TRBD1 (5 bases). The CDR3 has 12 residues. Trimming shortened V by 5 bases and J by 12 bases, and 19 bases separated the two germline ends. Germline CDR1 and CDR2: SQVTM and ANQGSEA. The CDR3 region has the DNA TGCAGCGTTAACCCAAAAGGGGCCACCCACACCTTC. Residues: CSVNPKGATHTF.

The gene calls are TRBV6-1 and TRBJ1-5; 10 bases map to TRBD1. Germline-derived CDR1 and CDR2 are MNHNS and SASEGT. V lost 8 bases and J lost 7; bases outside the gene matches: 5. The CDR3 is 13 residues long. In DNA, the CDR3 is TGTGCCAGCTGGCCGGGACAGGGGCAGCCCCAGCATTTT. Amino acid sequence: CASWPGQGQPQHF.

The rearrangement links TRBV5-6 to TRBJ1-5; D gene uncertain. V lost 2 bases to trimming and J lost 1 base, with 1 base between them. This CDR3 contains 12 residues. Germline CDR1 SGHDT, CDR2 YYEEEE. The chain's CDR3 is CASSFSNQPQHF. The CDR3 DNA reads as TGTGCCAGCAGCTTCAGCAATCAGCCCCAGCATTTT.

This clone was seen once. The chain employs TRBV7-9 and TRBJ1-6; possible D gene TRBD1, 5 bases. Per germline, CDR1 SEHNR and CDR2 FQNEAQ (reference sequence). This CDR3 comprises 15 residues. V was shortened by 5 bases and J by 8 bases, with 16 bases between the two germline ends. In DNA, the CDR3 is TGTGCCAGCAGCGGGACCTATCAAAAGGATTCACCCCTCCACTTT. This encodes CASSGTYQKDSPLHF.

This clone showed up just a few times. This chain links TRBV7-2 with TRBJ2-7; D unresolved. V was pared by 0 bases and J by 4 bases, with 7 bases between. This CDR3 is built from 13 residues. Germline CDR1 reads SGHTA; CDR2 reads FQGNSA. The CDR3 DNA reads TGTGCCAGCAGCTTAGCCAGGAGTTACGAGCAGTACTTC. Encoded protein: CASSLARSYEQYF.

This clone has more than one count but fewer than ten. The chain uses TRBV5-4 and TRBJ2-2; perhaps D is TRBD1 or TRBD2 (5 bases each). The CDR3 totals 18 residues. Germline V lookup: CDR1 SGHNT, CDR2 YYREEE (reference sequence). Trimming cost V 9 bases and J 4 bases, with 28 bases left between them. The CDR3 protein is CATPPPRDLRTCTGELFF. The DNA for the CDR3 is TGTGCCACCCCCCCTCCCCGGGACCTACGAACGTGCACCGGGGAGCTGTTTTTT. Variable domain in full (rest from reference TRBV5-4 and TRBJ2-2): ETGVTQSPTHLIKTRGQQVTLRCSSQSGHNTVSWYQQALGQGPQFIFQYYREEENGRGNFPPRFSGLQFPNYSSELNVNALELDDSALYLCATPPPRDLRTCTGELFFGEGSRLTVL.

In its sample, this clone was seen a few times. CDR3 in DNA: TGTGCCAGCAGCTTCCGACAGGGAAATCAGCCCCAGCATTTT. Protein product: CASSFRQGNQPQHF. The chain employs TRBV5-6 and TRBJ1-5; the match to TRBD1 covers 7 bases. Unmatched junction bases numbered 3, after V lost 2 bases and J lost 4 bases. CDR3 length: 14 residues. Germline loops: CDR1 SGHDT, CDR2 YYEEEE.

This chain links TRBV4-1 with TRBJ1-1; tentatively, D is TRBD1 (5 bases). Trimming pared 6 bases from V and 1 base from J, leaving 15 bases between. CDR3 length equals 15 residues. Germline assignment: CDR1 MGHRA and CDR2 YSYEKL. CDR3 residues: CASRPSTESNTEAFF. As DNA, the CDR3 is TGCGCCAGCAGACCTTCGACAGAGTCGAACACTGAAGCTTTCTTT.

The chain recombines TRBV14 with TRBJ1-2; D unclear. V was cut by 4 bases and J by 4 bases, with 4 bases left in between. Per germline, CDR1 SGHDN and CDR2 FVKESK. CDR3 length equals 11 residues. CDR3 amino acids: CASSPGYGYTF. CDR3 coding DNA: TGTGCCAGCAGCCCCGGCTATGGCTACACCTTC.

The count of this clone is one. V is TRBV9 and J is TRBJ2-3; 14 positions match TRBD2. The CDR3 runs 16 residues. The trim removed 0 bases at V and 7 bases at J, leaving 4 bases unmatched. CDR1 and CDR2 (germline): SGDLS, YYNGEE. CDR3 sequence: CASSVGTSGRLNTQYF. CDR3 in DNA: TGTGCCAGCAGCGTAGGGACTAGCGGGAGGTTAAATACGCAGTATTTT.

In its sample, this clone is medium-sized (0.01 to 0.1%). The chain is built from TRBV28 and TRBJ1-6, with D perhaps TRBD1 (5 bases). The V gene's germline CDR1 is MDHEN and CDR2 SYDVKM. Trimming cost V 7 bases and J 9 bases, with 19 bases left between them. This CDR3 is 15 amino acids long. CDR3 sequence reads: CASTSRRRGSSPLHF. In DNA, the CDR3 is TGTGCCAGCACCTCCCGGCGGAGGGGTAGTTCACCCCTCCACTTT.

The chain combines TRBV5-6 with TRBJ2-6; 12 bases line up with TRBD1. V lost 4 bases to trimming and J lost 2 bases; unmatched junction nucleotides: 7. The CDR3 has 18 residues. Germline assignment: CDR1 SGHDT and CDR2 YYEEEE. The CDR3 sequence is CASSLPGTGGTGANVLTF. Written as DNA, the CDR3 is TGTGCCAGCAGCCTTCCCGGGACAGGGGGCACTGGGGCCAACGTCCTGACTTTC.

This chain's CDR3 is CASSIGNGDTQYF. In DNA form, the CDR3 reads TGTGCCAGTAGTATAGGGAATGGAGATACGCAGTATTTT. The chain combines TRBV19 with TRBJ2-3; D remains unclear. This CDR3 has 13 amino acids. V shed 1 base and J shed 5 bases, with 7 bases lying between them. Germline CDR1 LNHDA, CDR2 SQIVND (reference sequence).

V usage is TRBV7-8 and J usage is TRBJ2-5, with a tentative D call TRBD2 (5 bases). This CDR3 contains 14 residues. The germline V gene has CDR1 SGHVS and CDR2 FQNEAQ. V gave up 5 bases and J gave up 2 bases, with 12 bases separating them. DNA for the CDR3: TGTGCCAGCAGCAGGACTGCTACTCAAGAGACCCAGTACTTC. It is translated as CASSRTATQETQYF. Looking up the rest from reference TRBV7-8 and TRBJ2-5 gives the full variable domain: GAGVSQSPRYKVAKRGQDVALRCDPISGHVSLFWYQQALGQGPEFLTYFQNEAQLDKSGLPSDRFFAERPEGSVSTLKIQRTQQEDSAVYLCASSRTATQETQYFGPGTRLLVL.

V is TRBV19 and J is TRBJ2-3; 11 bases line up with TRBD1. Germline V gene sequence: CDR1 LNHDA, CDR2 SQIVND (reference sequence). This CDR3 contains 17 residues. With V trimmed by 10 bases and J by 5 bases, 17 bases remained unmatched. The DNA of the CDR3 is TGTGCCACTACCCAAACCGGTGGGACAGGGGGGCGAGATACGCAGTATTTT. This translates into CATTQTGGTGGRDTQYF. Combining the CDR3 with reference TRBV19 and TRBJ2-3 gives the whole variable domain DGGITQSPKYLFRKEGQNVTLSCEQNLNHDAMYWYRQDPGQGLRLIYYSQIVNDFQKGDIAEGYSVSREKKESFPLTVTSAQKNPTAFYLCATTQTGGTGGRDTQYFGPGTRLTVL.

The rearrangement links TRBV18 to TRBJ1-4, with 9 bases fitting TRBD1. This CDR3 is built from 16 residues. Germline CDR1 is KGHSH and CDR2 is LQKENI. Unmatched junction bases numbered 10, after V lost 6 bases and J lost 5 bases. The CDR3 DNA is TGTGCCAGCTCCCTCCGGGTAGGGACAGGGAATGAAAAACTGTTTTTT. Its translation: CASSLRVGTGNEKLFF.

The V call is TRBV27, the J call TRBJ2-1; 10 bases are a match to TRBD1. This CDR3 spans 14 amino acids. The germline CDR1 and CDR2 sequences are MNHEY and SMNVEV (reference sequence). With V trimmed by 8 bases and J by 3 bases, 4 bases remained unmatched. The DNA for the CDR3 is TGTGCCAGCCAGCGGGACAGGGGCTACAATGAGCAGTTCTTC. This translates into CASQRDRGYNEQFF.

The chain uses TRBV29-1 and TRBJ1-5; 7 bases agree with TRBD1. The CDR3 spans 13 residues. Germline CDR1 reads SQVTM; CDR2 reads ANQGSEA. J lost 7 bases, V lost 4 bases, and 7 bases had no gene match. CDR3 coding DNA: TGCAGCGTTGGAAGGGGGCGCGGGCAGCCCCAGCATTTT. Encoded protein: CSVGRGRGQPQHF.

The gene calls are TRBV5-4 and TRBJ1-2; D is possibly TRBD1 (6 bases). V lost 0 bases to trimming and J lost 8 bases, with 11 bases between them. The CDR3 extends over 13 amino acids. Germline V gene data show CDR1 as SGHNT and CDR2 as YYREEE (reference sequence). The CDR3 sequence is CASSLAGVDGYTF. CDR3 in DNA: TGTGCCAGCAGCTTGGCAGGGGTGGACGGCTACACCTTC.

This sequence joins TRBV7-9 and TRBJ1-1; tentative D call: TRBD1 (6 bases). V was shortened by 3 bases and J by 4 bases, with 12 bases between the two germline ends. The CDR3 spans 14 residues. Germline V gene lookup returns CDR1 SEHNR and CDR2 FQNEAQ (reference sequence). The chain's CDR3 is CASSLGGLSTEAFF. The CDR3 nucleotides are TGTGCCAGCAGCTTGGGGGGGCTTAGCACTGAAGCTTTCTTT.

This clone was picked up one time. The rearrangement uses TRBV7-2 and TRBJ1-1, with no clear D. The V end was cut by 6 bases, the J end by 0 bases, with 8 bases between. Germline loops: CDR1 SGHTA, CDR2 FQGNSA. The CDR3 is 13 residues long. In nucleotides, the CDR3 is TGTGCCAGCAGGGCAGGAGTGAACACTGAAGCTTTCTTT. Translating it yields CASRAGVNTEAFF. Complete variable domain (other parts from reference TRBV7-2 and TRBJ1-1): GAGVSQSPSNKVTEKGKDVELRCDPISGHTALYWYRQSLGQGLEFLIYFQGNSAPDKSGLPSDRFSAERTGGSVSTLTIQRTQQEDSAVYLCASRAGVNTEAFFGQGTRLTVV.

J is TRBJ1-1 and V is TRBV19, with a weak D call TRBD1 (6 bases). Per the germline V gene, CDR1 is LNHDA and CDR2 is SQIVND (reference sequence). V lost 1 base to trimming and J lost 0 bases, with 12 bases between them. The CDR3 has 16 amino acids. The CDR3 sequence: CASSIGGGQMNTEAFF. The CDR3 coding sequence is TGTGCCAGTAGTATAGGGGGGGGGCAAATGAACACTGAAGCTTTCTTT.